This is a list of T cell receptor beta chains from one sample in a study of vaccination and CD4 T cells after COVID-19. TCRdb itself ran the PCR reads through MiXCR, one entry per CDR3 protein. The sample has roughly 18,000 distinct CDR3 sequences, about three fifths seen once. These TCRs are of unknown antigen specificity. The sequenced material came from CD4+ T cells from blood, cultured in vitro. All receptors come from a human donor who had recovered from COVID-19. The conserved cysteine and the conserved F or W are not part of the CDR3 here. Clone size is given for some rows only: seen once, a few or many times, or a class if the clone is expanded.

CDR3	V	J	size
SARTERTTDTQY	TRBV20-1	TRBJ2-3	.
ASSLQLLPTRSKNEQY	TRBV12-3/TRBV12-4	TRBJ2-7	.
SAHIQGRSMNTEAF	TRBV20-1	TRBJ1-1	.
ASSLGPDSGNTIY	TRBV6-5	TRBJ1-3	.
ASSYSGTASTNYGYT	TRBV12-3/TRBV12-4	TRBJ1-2	.
SASGPLAGGYNEQF	TRBV20-1	TRBJ2-1	.
SARGGGPNQETQY	TRBV20-1	TRBJ2-5	.
AWSALPGTEAF	TRBV30	TRBJ1-1	once
ASSFGRGSNQPQH	TRBV6-5	TRBJ1-5	.
SVGTGTGIRGTDTQY	TRBV29-1	TRBJ2-3	.
ASSLVADSSTDTQY	TRBV7-2	TRBJ2-3	.
ASSRGSGEQF	TRBV7-8	TRBJ2-1	.
SARGAQGNSYEQY	TRBV20-1	TRBJ2-7	few
ASSPGQAFYGYT	TRBV7-2	TRBJ1-2	medium-sized
ASSTRGQGRRSNQPQH	TRBV19	TRBJ1-5	.
ASRGQAPRRDTQY	TRBV6-1	TRBJ2-3	.
ASRRQGRNQPQH	TRBV6-1	TRBJ1-5	.
ATKKETGANTGELF	TRBV19	TRBJ2-2	.
ASSRAGNTEAF	TRBV10-1	TRBJ1-1	.
ASSLAIEGETQY	TRBV7-2	TRBJ2-5	.
ASSSARETQY	TRBV28	TRBJ2-5	.
SAPRQGTDDGYT	TRBV20-1	TRBJ1-2	.
ASSLKAETQY	TRBV5-4	TRBJ2-5	once
ASSLAGGGRGEAF	TRBV7-2	TRBJ1-1	.
ATSRDPLRDNEQF	TRBV15	TRBJ2-1	.
SARDRGQGNTEAF	TRBV20-1	TRBJ1-1	.
SATGTGAPQPQH	TRBV20-1	TRBJ1-5	.
ASSPRGGGYT	TRBV5-4	TRBJ1-2	few
ASSSQGSGNQETQY	TRBV7-3	TRBJ2-5	.
ASSLALVMNTEAF	TRBV7-9	TRBJ1-1	.
ASSLPQTGEDTGELF	TRBV7-9	TRBJ2-2	.